The 9 T cell receptor beta chains given below trace back to one sample, sequenced in a study. MiXCR, applied by TCRdb to the 5' RACE reads, yields one record per CDR3 protein. Of 6,500 to 8,500 distinct CDR3 sequences in the sample, approximately 39% were seen once. Specimen: memory CD4+ T cells sorted from blood. Specified subset: memory CD4+ T cells, CD4+CD45RO+CD25-. The source of these receptors is a female donor with breast cancer.

The rearrangement links TRBV11-2 to TRBJ2-4; possible D gene TRBD2, 5 bases. V lost 5 bases and J lost 6, with 17 bases in between. CDR1 SGHAT and CDR2 FQNNGV come from the germline V gene. CDR3 length: 15 residues. CDR3 sequence reads: CASSTAREGRNIQYF. CDR3 bases: TGTGCCAGCAGCACAGCCCGAGAGGGCAGAAACATTCAGTACTTC.

The V and J genes are TRBV6-5 and TRBJ2-1, with 8 bases fitting TRBD2. The CDR3 length is 16 residues. Per the germline V gene, CDR1 is MNHEY and CDR2 is SVGAGI. After removal of 10 bases from V and 6 bases from J, the junction contained 17 bases not matched to a gene. The chain's CDR3 is CATSPTGGAVGNEQFF. In DNA form, the CDR3 reads TGTGCCACCTCCCCAACCGGGGGGGCCGTCGGCAATGAGCAGTTCTTC.

This clonotype was seen only a few times. V is TRBV20-1 and J is TRBJ2-5; 10 bases are shared with TRBD2. The germline V gene encodes CDR1 DFQATT and CDR2 SNEGSKA (reference sequence). After removal of 2 bases from V and 5 bases from J, the junction contained 5 bases not matched to a gene. There are 14 residues in the CDR3. The CDR3 sequence is CSARPGTSEETQYF. The CDR3 region has the DNA TGCAGTGCTAGACCGGGGACTAGCGAGGAGACCCAGTACTTC.

Remarks on this clonotype: A much larger clone sits a single nucleotide away, making a read error possible. The rearrangement joins TRBV20-1 to TRBJ2-5; D is unresolved. Looked up from germline, CDR1 is DFQATT and CDR2 is SNEGSKA (reference sequence). V was clipped by 5 bases and J by 1 base, with 14 bases between them. The CDR3 is 14 residues long. The CDR3 region is CSALRRFFQETQYF. Written as DNA, the CDR3 is TGCAGTGCTTTACGAAGGTTCTTCCAAGAGACCCAGTACTTC.

This clonotype is deemed medium-sized. The chain is built from TRBV10-3 and TRBJ2-5; the match to TRBD1 covers 7 bases. The germline V gene has CDR1 ENHRY and CDR2 SYGVKD. The CDR3 runs to 15 residues. V dropped 2 bases and J dropped 0; count of bases not matched to a gene: 3. The CDR3 bases are TGTGCCATCAGTGAGCCCCAGGGGGACCAAGAGACCCAGTACTTC. Translating gives CAISEPQGDQETQYF.

This clonotype was seen a handful of times. The chain combines TRBV3-1 with TRBJ2-7; possibly TRBD1 or TRBD2 for D (6 bases each). This CDR3 spans 13 amino acids. Trimming shortened V by 4 bases and J by 3 bases, and 10 bases separated the two germline ends. Germline CDR1 and CDR2: LGHDT and YNNKEL (reference sequence). The CDR3 sequence is CASSPGAVYEQYF. The CDR3 DNA reads as TGTGCCAGCAGCCCGGGGGCAGTCTACGAGCAGTACTTC.

This clonotype was observed a few times. This likely comes from a read error, as the CDR3 has no conserved phenylalanine or tryptophan at its end. The rearrangement joins TRBV2 to TRBJ2-5, with TRBD2 matching over 10 bases. This CDR3 spans 17 amino acids. V lost 2 bases to trimming and J lost 5 bases; unmatched junction nucleotides: 11. The germline CDR1 and CDR2 sequences are SNHLY and FYNNEI. The CDR3 nucleotides read TGTGCCAGCAGTGAATGGGCTAGCGGGGGATCCCGGGAGACCCAGTACCTC. As protein: CASSEWASGGSRETQYL.

Of note for this clonotype: This could be a read error, since a much larger clone is one nucleotide away. The gene calls are TRBV12-2 and TRBJ2-7; TRBD1, the table's D call, was not compared with the DNA. TRBV12-2 is termed a pseudogene. The CDR3 runs to 16 residues. The CDR3 nucleotides are TGTGCAAGTCGCCCCCCGGTTGGGGTCAGTCCCTACGAGCAGTACTTC. It encodes CASRPPVGVSPYEQYF.

Of note for this clonotype: One base away lies a much larger clone, so this may be a sequencing read error. The chain uses TRBV20-1 and TRBJ2-1; 9 nucleotides match TRBD1. The tail of the sequence fits TRBJ2-7 better, so the J call may be wrong. The length of the CDR3 is 14 residues. The germline CDR1 and CDR2 sequences are DFQATT and SNEGSKA (reference sequence). CDR3 residues: CSARGGQGHNEQYF. In DNA, the CDR3 is TGCAGTGCTAGAGGGGGACAGGGCCACAATGAGCAGTACTTC.